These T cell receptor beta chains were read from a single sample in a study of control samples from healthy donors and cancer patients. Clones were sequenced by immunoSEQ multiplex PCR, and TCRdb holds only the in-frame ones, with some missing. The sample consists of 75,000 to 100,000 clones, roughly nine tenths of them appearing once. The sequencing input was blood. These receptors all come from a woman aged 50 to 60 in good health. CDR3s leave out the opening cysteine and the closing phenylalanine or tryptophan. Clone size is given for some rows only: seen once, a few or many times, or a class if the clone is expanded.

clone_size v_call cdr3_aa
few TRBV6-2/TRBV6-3 ASSYPSSGRLEQY
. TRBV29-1 SVEGAGSVDTQY
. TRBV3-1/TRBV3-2 ASSQGTGPEQPQH
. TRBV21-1 ASSPRGRGMGNTIY
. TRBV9 ASSPGLAGARREDTQY
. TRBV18 ASSPRMTGGTNTGELF
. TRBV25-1 ASSEGNRQNGYT
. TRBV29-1 SVGASGSYEQF
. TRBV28 ASRRPKWTGDFTGELF
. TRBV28 ASSTQASPLH
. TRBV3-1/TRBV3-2 ASSQDLGTSWSDTQY
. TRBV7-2 ASSLTWTVEKLF
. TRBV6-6 ASDLPGGRYGYT
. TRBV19 ASSLLDGGYT
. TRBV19 ASTRDRNQPQH
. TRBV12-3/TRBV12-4 ASRPRGVYEQY
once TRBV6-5 ASSSGTLVKNIQY
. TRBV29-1 SVDAQATYGYT
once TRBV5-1 ASSPLGLGGYT
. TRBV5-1 ASTVAGTRSYNEQF
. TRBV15 ATSRATGDEQY
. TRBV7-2 ASTSGGRTREQY
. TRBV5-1 ASSWGRDTEAF
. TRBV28 ASRQVYNEQF
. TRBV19 ASSPRGGEETQY
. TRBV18 ASSGGLDQPQH
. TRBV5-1 ASSPRPGPSGEQY
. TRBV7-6 ASSRQVTNTGELF
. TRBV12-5 ASGLDRGRTDTQY
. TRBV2 ASSERLGRQY
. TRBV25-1 ASSSSGRETQY
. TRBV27 ASSRSPPGGKINQPQH
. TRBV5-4 ASSSTSGGEQY
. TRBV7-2 ASSLSGTGEWETQY
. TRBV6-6 ASRGGEKLF
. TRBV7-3 ASRPRGSGDNEQF
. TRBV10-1 ASSTSSGSPSLEQY
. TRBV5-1 ASSLVQGAIGELF
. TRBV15 ATSKSRDSPLH
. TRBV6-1 ASSDRDRGNYGYT
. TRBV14 ASSSTGGAHGYT
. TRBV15 ATSRDARFVGYT
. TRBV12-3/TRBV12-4 ASSLDYSREQF
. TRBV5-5 ASSFGLAGDPYEQY
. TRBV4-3 ASSTNWASNTDTQY